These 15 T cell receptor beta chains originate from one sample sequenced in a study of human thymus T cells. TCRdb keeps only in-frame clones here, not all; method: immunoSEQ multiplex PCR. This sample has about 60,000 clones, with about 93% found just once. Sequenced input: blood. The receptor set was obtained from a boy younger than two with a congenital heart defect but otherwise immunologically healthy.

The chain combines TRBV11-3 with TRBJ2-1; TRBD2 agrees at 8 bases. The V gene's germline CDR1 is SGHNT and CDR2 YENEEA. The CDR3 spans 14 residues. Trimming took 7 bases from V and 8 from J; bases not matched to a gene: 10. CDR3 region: CASNFGGAMDEQFF. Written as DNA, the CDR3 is TGTGCCAGCAACTTCGGGGGGGCAATGGATGAGCAGTTCTTC.

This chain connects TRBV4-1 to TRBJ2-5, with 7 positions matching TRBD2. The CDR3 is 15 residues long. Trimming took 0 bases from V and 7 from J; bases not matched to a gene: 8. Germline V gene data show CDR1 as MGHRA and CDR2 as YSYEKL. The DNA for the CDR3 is TGCGCCAGCAGCCAAGAAGGGACTACCCTCGGGACCCAGTACTTC. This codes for CASSQEGTTLGTQYF.

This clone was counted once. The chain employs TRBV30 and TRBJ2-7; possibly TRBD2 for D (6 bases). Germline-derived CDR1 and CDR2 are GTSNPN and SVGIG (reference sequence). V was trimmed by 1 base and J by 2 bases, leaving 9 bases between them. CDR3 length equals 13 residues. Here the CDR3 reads CAWSEEGPYEQYF. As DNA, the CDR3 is TGTGCCTGGAGTGAGGAGGGCCCCTACGAGCAGTACTTC.

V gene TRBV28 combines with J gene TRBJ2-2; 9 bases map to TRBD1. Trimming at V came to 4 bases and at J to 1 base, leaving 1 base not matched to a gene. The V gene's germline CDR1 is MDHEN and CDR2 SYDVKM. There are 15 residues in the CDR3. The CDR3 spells CASSSGQGNTGELFF. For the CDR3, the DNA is TGTGCCAGCAGTTCGGGACAGGGGAACACCGGGGAGCTGTTTTTT. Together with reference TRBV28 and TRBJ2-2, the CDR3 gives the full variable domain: DVKVTQSSRYLVKRTGEKVFLECVQDMDHENMFWYRQDPGLGLRLIYFSYDVKMKEKGDIPEGYSVSREKKERFSLILESASTNQTSMYLCASSSGQGNTGELFFGEGSRLTVL.

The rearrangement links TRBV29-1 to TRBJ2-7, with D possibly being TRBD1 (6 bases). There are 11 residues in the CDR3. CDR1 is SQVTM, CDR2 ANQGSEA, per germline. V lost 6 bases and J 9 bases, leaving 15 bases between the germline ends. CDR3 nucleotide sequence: TGCAGCGTCAACCTTGGGGGCCGGCAGTACTTC. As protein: CSVNLGGRQYF.

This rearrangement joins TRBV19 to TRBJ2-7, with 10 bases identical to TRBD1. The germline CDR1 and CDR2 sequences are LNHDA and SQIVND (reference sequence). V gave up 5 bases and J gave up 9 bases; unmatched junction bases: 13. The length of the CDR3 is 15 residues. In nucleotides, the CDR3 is TGTGCCAGTAGTTGGCCGGGACAGGGGAGGTTCGGGCAGTACTTC. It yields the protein CASSWPGQGRFGQYF.

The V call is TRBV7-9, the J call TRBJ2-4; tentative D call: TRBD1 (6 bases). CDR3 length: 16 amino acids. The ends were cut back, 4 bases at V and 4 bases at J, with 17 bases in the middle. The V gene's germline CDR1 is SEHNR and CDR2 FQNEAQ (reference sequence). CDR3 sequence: CASSSTEGERKNIQYF. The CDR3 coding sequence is TGTGCCAGCAGCTCGACAGAGGGGGAAAGGAAAAACATTCAGTACTTC.

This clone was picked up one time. The CDR3 coding sequence is TGCGCCAGCAGCTTCTCCCCGGGACTATCCTACAATGAGCAGTTCTTC. Residues: CASSFSPGLSYNEQFF. This chain links TRBV5-1 with TRBJ2-1, with 7 bases aligning to TRBD2. Trimming at V came to 2 bases and at J to 1 base, leaving 6 bases not matched to a gene. The length of the CDR3 is 16 residues. CDR1 is SGHRS and CDR2 is YFSETQ in the germline V gene.

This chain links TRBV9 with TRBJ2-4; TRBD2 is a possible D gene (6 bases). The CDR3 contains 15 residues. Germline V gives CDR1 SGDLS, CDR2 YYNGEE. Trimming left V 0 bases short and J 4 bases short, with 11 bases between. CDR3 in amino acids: CASSVGASVKNIQYF. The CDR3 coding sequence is TGTGCCAGCAGCGTAGGGGCTAGCGTGAAAAACATTCAGTACTTC.

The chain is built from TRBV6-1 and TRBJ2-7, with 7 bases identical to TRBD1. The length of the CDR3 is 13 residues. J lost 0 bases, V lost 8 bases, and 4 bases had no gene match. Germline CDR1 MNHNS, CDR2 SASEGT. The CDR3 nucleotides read TGTGCCAGCGGAGACAGGGCCTCCTACGAGCAGTACTTC. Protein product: CASGDRASYEQYF.

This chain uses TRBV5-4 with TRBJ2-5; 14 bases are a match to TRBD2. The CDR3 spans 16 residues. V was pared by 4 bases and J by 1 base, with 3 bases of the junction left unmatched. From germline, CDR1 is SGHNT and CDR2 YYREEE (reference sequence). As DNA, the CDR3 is TGTGCCAGCAGCCCAGGGACTAGCGGGGGCCAAGAGACCCAGTACTTC. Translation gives CASSPGTSGGQETQYF.

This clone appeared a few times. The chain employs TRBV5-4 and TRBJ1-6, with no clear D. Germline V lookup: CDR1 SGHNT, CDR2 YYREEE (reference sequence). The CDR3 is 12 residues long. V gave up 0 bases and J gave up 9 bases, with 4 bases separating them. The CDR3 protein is CASSLGGSPLHF. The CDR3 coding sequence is TGTGCCAGCAGCTTGGGGGGTTCACCCCTCCACTTT.

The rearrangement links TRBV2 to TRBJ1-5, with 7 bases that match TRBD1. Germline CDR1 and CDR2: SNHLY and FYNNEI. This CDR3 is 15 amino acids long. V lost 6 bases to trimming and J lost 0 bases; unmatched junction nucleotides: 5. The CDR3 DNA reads TGTGCCAGCAGCGGGACAGTTTATAGCAATCAGCCCCAGCATTTT. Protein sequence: CASSGTVYSNQPQHF.

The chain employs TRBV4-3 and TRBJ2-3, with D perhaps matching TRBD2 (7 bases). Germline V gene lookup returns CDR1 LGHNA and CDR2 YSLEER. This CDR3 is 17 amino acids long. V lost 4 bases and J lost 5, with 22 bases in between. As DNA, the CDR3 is TGCGCCAGCAGCCCCCGGGGGGAGGGGGGGCCAAAAGATACGCAGTATTTT. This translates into CASSPRGEGGPKDTQYF.

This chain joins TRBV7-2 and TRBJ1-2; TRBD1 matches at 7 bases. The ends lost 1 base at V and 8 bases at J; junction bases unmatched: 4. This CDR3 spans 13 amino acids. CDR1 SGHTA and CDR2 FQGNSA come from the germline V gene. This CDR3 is CASSLGARGGYTF. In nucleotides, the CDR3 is TGTGCCAGCAGCTTAGGGGCCAGGGGGGGCTACACCTTC.